This TCR beta chain was sequenced during a study of blood T cell repertoires in COVID-19 (dated by TCRdb to about 2020). Turning to the overall study: The collaborator samples originated in the United States, Italy and Spain and spanned the acute and convalescent phases of COVID-19. The prospective study material was composed of cDNA or gDNA derived from T cells, B-cell-depleted T cells, or PBMCs. The repertoires were released in a freely available public database intended as a resource for research on the immune response to SARS-CoV-2. HLA class I and class II types, where available, came from metadata supplied by the sample provider rather than from assay-based typing. Deeply sampled blood TCRbeta repertoires from subjects exposed to, actively infected with, or recovered from COVID-19 were included in the dataset. The samples were drawn from two sources: the first 160 participants of the ongoing ImmuneRACE study, and approximately 1,300 subjects contributed by 6 global collaborators. The sample metadata nearly always contained a de-identified subject ID, COVID-19 status, age in years and sex. Study-level results and caveats: How much clinical and demographic metadata was included differed by source and by participant, and the metadata was provided uncurated.

Concerning this clone itself: Its recognized antigen is unknown. No base quality values were provided; no much bigger clone lies one nucleotide off.

TCRbeta CDR3 regions were amplified from genomic DNA using the immunoSEQ Assay, a bias-controlled multiplex PCR. In the paper's pipeline: Nucleated cell counts per sample were estimated from amplification of reference gene primers within the assay. Sequence reads were collapsed and filtered to measure the absolute abundance of every unique TCRbeta CDR3 rearrangement. For each sample, productive Simpson clonality was calculated as the square root of Simpson's diversity index over productive rearrangements. TCRdb provides this immuneACCESS table in a form limited to in-frame rearrangements. Some clones are lacking; in checked studies, under half of them reflect an unresolved V gene, and why the rest are absent is not known. That table furnishes V, J and clone size, whereas the DNA furnished D and trimming. This sample is represented by fewer than 250,000 clones; roughly nine tenths of them were singletons. Together, the top ten hold under 0.9% of the sample.

The collaborating institutions used their own protocols to collect whole blood in K2EDTA tubes. For TCRbeta analysis, collaborators shipped samples in one of three forms: frozen whole blood, isolated PBMCs, or DNA extracted from either of those sample types. From the germline V gene (reference sequence), CDR1 is GTSNPN and CDR2 is SVGIG. At the junction V is shortened by 0 bases and J by 10 bases, with 10 bases in between. Spanning cysteine to phenylalanine, the CDR3 consists of 13 amino acids. This entry keeps only the CDR3 DNA: 39 bases, framed from base 1. The receptor chain draws on TRBV30 and TRBJ1-6, with an unclear D gene assignment. The sequenced sample consisted of peripheral blood. The sequence derives from a man in his forties or fifties with acute or convalescent COVID-19. The CDR3 protein sequence reads: CAWSVRERSPLHF. The DNA sequence is as follows: TGTGCCTGGAGTGTACGAGAGAGATCACCCCTCCACTTT.